A single sample is the source of the 28 T cell receptor beta chains below, sequenced in a study of persistence of HIV-infected CD4 T cells. The libraries were made with immunoSEQ version 4 in survey mode. Sequencing was performed with immunoSEQ multiplex PCR; in TCRdb, only in-frame clones are kept and a portion is missing. Of 25,000 to 35,000 clones in the sample, around 80% were seen once. These TCRs are of unknown antigen specificity. Lysates of CMV-infected fibroblasts at 8 to 10 ug/mL stimulated these cells. CD40L/CD69 double-negative CD45RO-high memory CD4+ T cells were collected. Sample: CD4+ T cells sorted from PBMCs after roughly 18-hour stimulation, taken from a patient who received antiretroviral therapy. Receptors originate from an adult man with HIV who was CMV-seropositive.

This sequence joins TRBV12-3 or TRBV12-4 and TRBJ2-1; D is unresolved. The CDR3 covers 13 residues. The V end lost 3 bases, the J end lost 8 bases, and 11 bases lay between the germline ends. CDR3 loop: CASSLLVGHEQFF. The CDR3 nucleotides are TGTGCCAGCAGTTTGCTAGTCGGGCATGAGCAGTTCTTC.

This clone has more than one count but fewer than ten. The J gene is TRBJ2-3, the V gene TRBV28; D gene uncertain. Germline CDR1 is MDHEN and CDR2 is SYDVKM. This CDR3 is built from 13 residues. With 7 bases removed from V and 4 bases from J, the gap between germline ends came to 12 bases. The CDR3 loop reads CASKEDGPDTQYF. The CDR3 DNA reads as TGTGCCAGCAAAGAGGATGGGCCAGATACGCAGTATTTT.

The chain employs TRBV4-2 and TRBJ2-3; no clear D gene. Trimming took off 0 bases at V and 7 bases at J, with 8 bases between the two ends. The CDR3 has 13 residues. CDR1 and CDR2 from the germline V gene are LGHNA and YNFKEQ. CDR3 DNA: TGTGCCAGCAGCCAAGAACGTTCTTATACGCAGTATTTT. The encoded protein is CASSQERSYTQYF.

The rearrangement joins TRBV5-1 to TRBJ1-1; D is unclear. V lost 4 bases, J lost 5 bases, and 15 bases lay in between. CDR1 is SGHRS and CDR2 is YFSETQ in the germline V gene. This CDR3 comprises 14 residues. The chain's CDR3 is CASSPVAGGTEAFF. Written as DNA, the CDR3 is TGCGCCAGCAGCCCTGTCGCGGGCGGTACTGAAGCTTTCTTT.

This chain uses TRBV28 with TRBJ1-2; 7 positions agree with TRBD1. This CDR3 is 13 amino acids long. With V trimmed by 7 bases and J by 8 bases, 10 bases remained unmatched. The germline V gene has CDR1 MDHEN and CDR2 SYDVKM. The CDR3 here is CASTPGQVGGYTF. The DNA of the CDR3 is TGTGCCAGCACCCCCGGACAGGTTGGAGGCTACACCTTC.

The genes are TRBV21-1 and TRBJ2-7; the D call TRBD2 from the table was never checked on the DNA. TRBV21-1 is labeled a pseudogene. This CDR3 has 22 amino acids. CDR3 coding DNA: TGTGCCAGCAGCAAATATCCCCTGGTGGTAATTAGCGGGGGGGCCCATGAGAACGAGCAGTACTTC. Translating it yields CASSKYPLVVISGGAHENEQYF.

The chain uses TRBV7-2 and TRBJ2-1, with D perhaps TRBD1 or TRBD2 (6 bases each). The CDR3 is made up of 14 amino acids. Germline V CDR1 and CDR2: SGHTA, FQGNSA. Deletions cut 6 bases from V and 4 bases from J, with 13 bases between. The DNA for the CDR3 is TGTGCCAGCAGAAAGGGGGGCCGATACAATGAGCAGTTCTTC. Translating it yields CASRKGGRYNEQFF.

V gene TRBV3-1 (or the pseudogene TRBV3-2) combines with J gene TRBJ2-5; unclear D gene. The germline V and J ends were trimmed by 1 base and 2 bases, with 5 bases remaining between them. Germline loops: CDR1 LGHDT, CDR2 YNNKEL (reference sequence). This CDR3 region has 13 residues. CDR3 region: CASSQGTQETQYF. CDR3 DNA sequence: TGTGCCAGCAGCCAAGGTACTCAAGAGACCCAGTACTTC.

The CDR3 region has the DNA TGTGCCAGCAGTTTTGCAGGGGGAGGCTACACCTTC. Amino acid sequence: CASSFAGGGYTF. This chain links TRBV27 with TRBJ1-2; 7 positions match TRBD1. The J segment lost 8 bases and the V segment lost 3 bases, leaving 3 bases of the junction unmatched. CDR1 and CDR2 (germline): MNHEY, SMNVEV (reference sequence). This CDR3 contains 12 residues.

This clone is a singleton in its sample. This chain links TRBV29-1 with TRBJ1-4, with D possibly matching TRBD1 (6 bases). Trimming stripped 3 bases from V and 10 bases from J, with 18 bases between. CDR3 length equals 14 residues. In germline, CDR1 is SQVTM, CDR2 ANQGSEA. The CDR3: CSVDLTGSPGKLFF. The CDR3 DNA reads as TGCAGCGTTGATCTGACAGGATCCCCTGGAAAACTGTTTTTT.

J is TRBJ1-1 and V is TRBV29-1; 8 positions agree with TRBD1. CDR3 length: 15 amino acids. V lost 6 bases to trimming and J lost 1 base; unmatched junction nucleotides: 10. From germline, CDR1 is SQVTM and CDR2 ANQGSEA. The CDR3: CSVLDRGRGNTEAFF. The CDR3 DNA reads as TGCAGCGTCCTTGACAGGGGCCGGGGGAACACTGAAGCTTTCTTT.

The CDR3 sequence is CASSLPGGGGDTQYF. The CDR3 coding sequence is TGTGCCAGCAGCCTCCCGGGCGGGGGGGGAGATACGCAGTATTTT. This chain joins TRBV7-6 and TRBJ2-3, with 9 bases fitting TRBD2. The CDR3 runs 15 residues. Germline loops: CDR1 SGHVS, CDR2 FNYEAQ. The junction had 8 bases not matched to a gene; V was cut back by 5 bases and J by 5 bases.

The rearrangement joins TRBV6-6 to TRBJ1-6, with 7 bases fitting TRBD1. Losses at the gene ends were 5 bases for V and 4 bases for J; bases not matched to a gene: 8. The germline CDR1 and CDR2 sequences are MNHNY and SVGAGI (reference sequence). CDR3 length: 16 residues. The CDR3 nucleotides are TGTGCCAGCAGTAGCCGACAGGGAGTATATAATTCACCCCTCCACTTT. This translates into CASSSRQGVYNSPLHF.

The chain carries TRBV12-3 or TRBV12-4 and TRBJ1-5; 9 nucleotides align to TRBD1. J gave up 7 bases and V 5 bases, and 3 bases lay outside the gene matches. The CDR3 contains 13 residues. The CDR3 sequence is CASSEGTGQPQHF. The CDR3 DNA reads as TGTGCCAGCAGTGAAGGGACAGGGCAGCCCCAGCATTTT.

The chain carries TRBV14 and TRBJ2-7; 7 nucleotides line up with TRBD1. From germline, CDR1 is SGHDN and CDR2 FVKESK. This CDR3 comprises 13 residues. With 1 base clipped from V and 6 bases from J, the junction kept 3 bases outside the gene matches. CDR3 nucleotide sequence: TGTGCCAGCAGCCAAGGGACAGGCAGCGAGCAGTACTTC. It codes for CASSQGTGSEQYF.

V gene TRBV7-3 combines with J gene TRBJ2-2; D is unclear. The germline CDR1 and CDR2 sequences are SGHTA and FQGTGA. The V end lost 1 base, the J end lost 3 bases, and 9 bases lay between the germline ends. This CDR3 is 15 amino acids long. The CDR3: CASSLRKSDTGELFF. Here the CDR3 DNA reads TGTGCCAGCAGCTTAAGAAAATCGGACACCGGGGAGCTGTTTTTT.

This chain connects TRBV27 to TRBJ2-1; the D gene is possibly TRBD2 (5 bases). The germline V gene encodes CDR1 MNHEY and CDR2 SMNVEV (reference sequence). The ends were cut back, 5 bases at V and 7 bases at J, with 9 bases in the middle. This CDR3 contains 12 residues. The CDR3 coding sequence is TGTGCCAGCAGTAGGACTCGGAATGAGCAGTTCTTC. This encodes CASSRTRNEQFF.

The V and J genes are TRBV6-6 and TRBJ2-7; TRBD1 or TRBD2 may be the D gene (5 bases each). V shed 7 bases and J shed 3 bases, with 16 bases lying between them. This CDR3 comprises 14 residues. From germline, CDR1 is MNHNY and CDR2 SVGAGI (reference sequence). CDR3 nucleotide sequence: TGTGCCAGCAACTACGGGACCGGGATCTACGAGCAGTACTTC. Protein: CASNYGTGIYEQYF.

The chain recombines TRBV6-5 with TRBJ2-7; TRBD2 matches 7 bases. Trimming cost V 6 bases and J 6 bases; bases outside gene matches: 11. The CDR3 consists of 14 residues. From germline, CDR1 is MNHEY and CDR2 SVGAGI. The CDR3 here is CASSRDYTTGEQYF. Written as DNA, the CDR3 is TGTGCCAGCAGCCGGGACTACACTACCGGCGAGCAGTACTTC.

This chain connects TRBV13 to TRBJ2-3; D unclear. This CDR3 comprises 12 residues. Germline V CDR1 and CDR2: PRHDT, FYEKMQ (reference sequence). Trimming took 5 bases from V and 2 from J, leaving 5 bases between them. The CDR3 region is CASSDDTDTQYF. In nucleotides, the CDR3 is TGTGCCAGCAGCGATGACACAGATACGCAGTATTTT.

This rearrangement joins TRBV29-1 to TRBJ1-2; TRBD1 aligns across 8 bases. The CDR3 spans 17 residues. The V gene's germline CDR1 is SQVTM and CDR2 ANQGSEA. The ends lost 3 bases at V and 1 base at J; junction bases unmatched: 13. CDR3 nucleotide sequence: TGCAGCGTTGACGCTACTCGGACAGGGACCTATAACTATGGCTACACCTTC. Translating gives CSVDATRTGTYNYGYTF.

This chain links TRBV28 with TRBJ2-7; D not certain. Germline V gene sequence: CDR1 MDHEN, CDR2 SYDVKM. Trimming shortened V by 1 base and J by 2 bases, and 3 bases separated the two germline ends. This CDR3 has 12 residues. The CDR3 loop is CASSLFPYEQYF. The CDR3 bases are TGTGCCAGCAGTTTATTTCCCTACGAGCAGTACTTC.

J is TRBJ2-5 and V is TRBV19, with 7 bases that match TRBD2. The CDR3 has 13 residues. CDR1 and CDR2 from the germline V gene are LNHDA and SQIVND (reference sequence). V was pared by 3 bases and J by 4 bases, with 2 bases of the junction left unmatched. CDR3 in amino acids: CASSMGGRETQYF. The CDR3 DNA follows: TGTGCCAGTAGTATGGGAGGGAGAGAGACCCAGTACTTC.

In its sample, this clone was seen once. The rearrangement joins TRBV14 to TRBJ2-5; D ambiguous. The germline V gene encodes CDR1 SGHDN and CDR2 FVKESK. V lost 5 bases and J 5 bases, leaving 21 bases between the germline ends. This CDR3 is 16 amino acids long. The CDR3 sequence is CASSKTAGPLGETQYF. The CDR3 DNA sequence: TGTGCCAGCAGCAAGACGGCCGGGCCCCTTGGCGAGACCCAGTACTTC.

The CDR3 loop is CASSYGPMNEKLFF. CDR3 nucleotide sequence: TGTGCCAGCAGTTACGGGCCTATGAATGAAAAACTGTTTTTT. This sequence joins TRBV28 and TRBJ1-4; D is ambiguous. CDR1 is MDHEN and CDR2 is SYDVKM in the germline V gene. The length of the CDR3 is 14 residues. Trimming took 4 bases from V and 5 from J, leaving 11 bases between them.

This chain links TRBV20-1 with TRBJ2-4, with D maybe TRBD1 (5 bases). Germline values: CDR1 DFQATT, CDR2 SNEGSKA (reference sequence). Between the trimmed V and J ends, which lost 3 bases and 5 bases, there was a span of 11 bases. The CDR3 consists of 13 residues. The DNA of the CDR3 is TGCAGTGCTAGTGGACAAGTGGAAAACATTCAGTACTTC. Translating gives CSASGQVENIQYF.

The chain combines TRBV9 with TRBJ2-1, with no clear D. V gave up 2 bases and J gave up 9 bases, with 9 bases separating them. Germline values: CDR1 SGDLS, CDR2 YYNGEE. The CDR3 runs to 12 residues. CDR3: CASSVNPGEQFF. The CDR3 nucleotides read TGTGCCAGCAGCGTTAACCCTGGTGAGCAGTTCTTC.

The chain is built from TRBV2 and TRBJ2-2, with D tentatively TRBD2 (5 bases). Germline V CDR1 and CDR2: SNHLY, FYNNEI. The CDR3 consists of 16 residues. The ends were cut back, 0 bases at V and 5 bases at J, with 13 bases in the middle. As DNA, the CDR3 is TGTGCCAGCAGTGAAGCGAGCCTAGCTATTACCGGGGAGCTGTTTTTT. This translates into CASSEASLAITGELFF.